The 3 T cell receptor beta chains reported below all come from one sample, sequenced in a study of blood T cell repertoires in COVID-19. Generated by immunoSEQ multiplex PCR, the TCRdb table keeps only in-frame clones and is missing some. The data hold fewer than 200,000 clones, with 75% to 90% observed a single time. Specimen: peripheral blood. These receptors all stem from a human donor with acute or convalescent COVID-19. The donor label of this sample is uncertain.

The genes are TRBV7-8 and TRBJ1-5; 7 bases are shared with TRBD1. The V and J ends lost 7 bases and 0 bases, in that order; junction bases with no gene match: 12. Germline-derived CDR1 and CDR2 are SGHVS and FQNEAQ. The CDR3 sequence is 17 residues long. The CDR3 nucleotides read TGTGCCAGCACCCGTAGGGACAGACATTATAGCAATCAGCCCCAGCATTTT. Its translation: CASTRRDRHYSNQPQHF.

CDR3 protein: CASGSGQFNQPQHF. CDR3 in DNA: TGTGCCAGTGGATCGGGACAGTTCAATCAGCCCCAGCATTTT. The chain recombines TRBV19 with TRBJ1-5, with 7 bases identical to TRBD1. Looked up from germline, CDR1 is LNHDA and CDR2 is SQIVND (reference sequence). J lost 3 bases, V lost 8 bases, and 7 bases had no gene match. The CDR3 contains 14 residues.

This chain uses TRBV28 with TRBJ2-7, with 8 bases fitting TRBD1. CDR1 and CDR2 (germline): MDHEN, SYDVKM. CDR3 length: 15 residues. J lost 2 bases, V lost 7 bases, and 10 bases had no gene match. The CDR3 loop is CASIPFDRGTYEQYF. The CDR3 DNA is TGTGCCAGCATTCCCTTCGACAGGGGAACCTACGAGCAGTACTTC.